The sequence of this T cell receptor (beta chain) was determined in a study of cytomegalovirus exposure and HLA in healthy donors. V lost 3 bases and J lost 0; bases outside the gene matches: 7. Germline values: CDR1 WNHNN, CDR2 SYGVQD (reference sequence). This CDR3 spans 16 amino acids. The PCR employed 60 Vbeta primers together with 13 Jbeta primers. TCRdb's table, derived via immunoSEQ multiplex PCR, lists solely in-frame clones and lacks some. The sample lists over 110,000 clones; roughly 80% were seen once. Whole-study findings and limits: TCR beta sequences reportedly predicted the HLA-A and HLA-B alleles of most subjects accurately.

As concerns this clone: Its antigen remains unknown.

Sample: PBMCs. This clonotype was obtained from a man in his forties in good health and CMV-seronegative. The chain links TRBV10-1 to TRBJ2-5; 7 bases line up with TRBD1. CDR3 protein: CASSDKPGGYQETQYF. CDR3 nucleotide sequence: TGCGCCAGCAGTGATAAACCAGGGGGATACCAAGAGACCCAGTACTTC.